These 22 T cell receptor beta chains were all obtained from the same sample, sequenced in a study of blood T cell repertoires in COVID-19. TCRdb's table, derived via immunoSEQ multiplex PCR, lists solely in-frame clones and lacks some. The repertoire has 160,000 or so clones, about 86% of them found once; the top ten carry about 9.4%. The sample taken for sequencing was peripheral blood. The receptors were gathered from a woman in her 70s with COVID-19, enrolled during active disease.

This clone has a single count. The V call is TRBV5-4, the J call TRBJ2-2; D is possibly TRBD2 (7 bases). The germline CDR1 and CDR2 sequences are SGHNT and YYREEE (reference sequence). Trimming stripped 2 bases from V and 6 bases from J, with 14 bases between. CDR3 length: 15 residues. The DNA for the CDR3 is TGTGCCAGCAGCTTAGGGGGGGCGCTGGCCGGGGAGCTGTTTTTT. Protein: CASSLGGALAGELFF.

V usage is TRBV28 and J usage is TRBJ1-6, with TRBD1 identical over 9 bases. Germline V gene data show CDR1 as MDHEN and CDR2 as SYDVKM. The CDR3 covers 15 residues. V gave up 6 bases and J gave up 10 bases; unmatched junction bases: 10. The DNA for the CDR3 is TGTGCCAGCAGCCCCGTACAGGGGGCGCGCTCACCCCTCCACTTT. This translates into CASSPVQGARSPLHF.

The CDR3 region is CASSLRARGGRGEQYF. Written as DNA, the CDR3 is TGTGCCAGCAGTTTAAGGGCCAGAGGGGGAAGAGGCGAGCAGTACTTC. The rearrangement links TRBV27 to TRBJ2-7; D perhaps matches TRBD1 (6 bases). V was pared by 2 bases and J by 6 bases, with 20 bases between. Germline lookup yields CDR1 MNHEY and CDR2 SMNVEV (reference sequence). This CDR3 spans 16 amino acids.

This chain links TRBV6-5 with TRBJ2-7; 10 bases fit TRBD1. CDR1 MNHEY and CDR2 SVGAGI come from the germline V gene. V dropped 5 bases and J dropped 5; count of bases not matched to a gene: 9. This CDR3 region has 15 residues. DNA of the CDR3: TGTGCCAGCAGTCCCCAGACAGGGGGCGGGAACGAGCAGTACTTC. Translation: CASSPQTGGGNEQYF.

The table lists this clone with a count of one. This chain connects TRBV7-9 to TRBJ2-3, with 7 bases matching TRBD1. The CDR3 length is 12 residues. In germline, CDR1 is SEHNR, CDR2 FQNEAQ (reference sequence). The V and J ends lost 3 bases and 12 bases, in that order; junction bases with no gene match: 6. DNA for the CDR3: TGTGCCAGCAGCTTTGGGGACAGCACCCAGTATTTT. Its protein is CASSFGDSTQYF. The whole variable domain, remainder taken from reference TRBV7-9 and TRBJ2-3, is DTGVSQNPRHKITKRGQNVTFRCDPISEHNRLYWYRQTLGQGPEFLTYFQNEAQLEKSRLLSDRFSAERPKGSFSTLEIQRTEQGDSAMYLCASSFGDSTQYFGPGTRLTVL.

Only a few counts were recorded for this clone. The chain is built from TRBV18 and TRBJ2-2; the D gene is possibly TRBD1 (6 bases). CDR1 and CDR2 from the germline V gene are KGHSH and LQKENI. With 2 bases removed from V and 7 bases from J, the gap between germline ends came to 14 bases. The CDR3 contains 15 residues. The CDR3 nucleotides are TGTGCCAGCTCACCAGTCACAGGGTCCGGCGGGGAGCTGTTTTTT. It specifies CASSPVTGSGGELFF.

The chain uses TRBV2 and TRBJ1-2; 7 bases are shared with TRBD1. The trim removed 7 bases at V and 0 bases at J, leaving 5 bases unmatched. Germline lookup yields CDR1 SNHLY and CDR2 FYNNEI. CDR3 length: 14 amino acids. The CDR3 DNA reads as TGTGCCAGCAACCCGACAGGGACTAACTATGGCTACACCTTC. This encodes CASNPTGTNYGYTF.

The rearrangement uses TRBV7-9 and TRBJ1-5; D is possibly TRBD1 (6 bases). In germline, CDR1 is SEHNR, CDR2 FQNEAQ (reference sequence). V gave up 5 bases and J gave up 0 bases, with 23 bases separating them. This CDR3 is built from 19 residues. The CDR3 DNA reads TGTGCCAGCAGCCGGGGGGGCCTAGAACCTTATTATAGCAATCAGCCCCAGCATTTT. Encoded protein: CASSRGGLEPYYSNQPQHF.

The rearrangement joins TRBV7-2 to TRBJ2-5; 8 bases agree with TRBD2. CDR1 SGHTA and CDR2 FQGNSA come from the germline V gene. The CDR3 extends over 15 amino acids. The J segment lost 5 bases and the V segment lost 5 bases, leaving 10 bases of the junction unmatched. CDR3 coding DNA: TGTGCCAGCAGCCTTAGGACTAGCCGCCTGGAGACCCAGTACTTC. Protein product: CASSLRTSRLETQYF.

This clone came up once. The rearrangement links TRBV6-5 to TRBJ1-2; D may be TRBD1 (6 bases). This CDR3 has 15 residues. V was trimmed by 0 bases and J by 7 bases, leaving 15 bases between them. Germline V lookup: CDR1 MNHEY, CDR2 SVGAGI. The CDR3: CASSYSGQRGSGYTF. In DNA form, the CDR3 reads TGTGCCAGCAGTTACTCGGGACAAAGGGGGTCTGGCTACACCTTC.

The chain has TRBV18 and TRBJ2-7; TRBD2 aligns across 8 bases. With 4 bases clipped from V and 2 bases from J, the junction kept 7 bases outside the gene matches. The V gene's germline CDR1 is KGHSH and CDR2 LQKENI. This CDR3 has 15 residues. The CDR3 region has the DNA TGTGCCAGCTCACAGGACGGGCGGGGGGCCTACGAGCAGTACTTC. As protein: CASSQDGRGAYEQYF. The full variable domain, completed using reference TRBV18 and TRBJ2-7, is NAGVMQNPRHLVRRRGQEARLRCSPMKGHSHVYWYRQLPEEGLKFMVYLQKENIIDESGMPKERFSAEFPKEGPSILRIQQVVRGDSAAYFCASSQDGRGAYEQYFGPGTRLTVT.

Only a few counts were recorded for this clone. The chain joins TRBV30 to TRBJ2-1; 15 positions match TRBD2. Losses at the gene ends were 8 bases for V and 0 bases for J; bases not matched to a gene: 2. Germline values: CDR1 GTSNPN, CDR2 SVGIG (reference sequence). The CDR3 has 15 residues. The CDR3 region has the DNA TGTGCCCGGACTAGCGGGGGGGACTCCTACAATGAGCAGTTCTTC. Residues: CARTSGGDSYNEQFF. Using reference TRBV30 and TRBJ2-1 for the parts outside the CDR3, the full variable domain is SQTIHQWPATLVQPVGSPLSLECTVEGTSNPNLYWYRQAAGRGLQLLFYSVGIGQISSEVPQNLSASRPQDRQFILSSKKLLLSDSGFYLCARTSGGDSYNEQFFGPGTRLTVL.

This clone was observed once. This rearrangement joins TRBV30 to TRBJ1-2; D unresolved. There are 14 residues in the CDR3. The germline V and J ends were trimmed by 3 bases and 5 bases, with 16 bases remaining between them. CDR1 GTSNPN and CDR2 SVGIG come from the germline V gene (reference sequence). The CDR3 is CAWRKEGGGYGYTF. Here the CDR3 DNA reads TGTGCCTGGAGGAAGGAAGGAGGAGGGTATGGCTACACCTTC.

V usage is TRBV7-2 and J usage is TRBJ2-3, with 8 bases that match TRBD2. The trim removed 5 bases at V and 3 bases at J, leaving 10 bases unmatched. The CDR3 has 16 amino acids. Germline loops: CDR1 SGHTA, CDR2 FQGNSA. The CDR3: CASSRMGSGGTDTQYF. As DNA, the CDR3 is TGTGCCAGCAGCCGCATGGGAAGCGGGGGAACAGATACGCAGTATTTT.

The V and J genes are TRBV28 and TRBJ1-3; 9 nucleotides match TRBD1. Germline-derived CDR1 and CDR2 are MDHEN and SYDVKM. The CDR3 sequence is 15 residues long. V lost 5 bases, J lost 4 bases, and 6 bases stayed unmatched. This chain's CDR3 is CASSTPQGAGNTIYF. The CDR3 DNA reads as TGTGCCAGCAGTACTCCACAGGGGGCAGGAAACACCATATATTTT.

This sequence joins TRBV30 and TRBJ1-4; no reliable D call. The V and J ends lost 4 bases and 7 bases respectively, with 10 bases between them. CDR1 and CDR2 (germline): GTSNPN, SVGIG (reference sequence). CDR3 length equals 12 residues. The CDR3 loop is CAWNAGSEKLFF. CDR3 sequence (DNA): TGTGCCTGGAACGCGGGTAGTGAAAAACTGTTTTTT. Supplemented by reference TRBV30 and TRBJ1-4, the full variable domain reads SQTIHQWPATLVQPVGSPLSLECTVEGTSNPNLYWYRQAAGRGLQLLFYSVGIGQISSEVPQNLSASRPQDRQFILSSKKLLLSDSGFYLCAWNAGSEKLFFGSGTQLSVL.

V gene TRBV5-1 combines with J gene TRBJ2-7; weak D call: TRBD2 (5 bases). V shed 2 bases and J shed 3 bases, with 9 bases lying between them. This CDR3 has 13 residues. CDR1 and CDR2 (germline): SGHRS, YFSETQ. CDR3 amino acids: CASSLPGNYEQYF. CDR3 DNA sequence: TGCGCCAGCAGCTTACCCGGGAACTACGAGCAGTACTTC.

This chain uses TRBV19 with TRBJ2-7, with TRBD1 identical over 10 bases. This CDR3 has 14 residues. V dropped 5 bases and J dropped 6; count of bases not matched to a gene: 7. CDR1 and CDR2 (germline): LNHDA, SQIVND (reference sequence). CDR3 bases: TGTGCCAGTAGTTCTGGGACAGGGGATGCCGAGCAGTACTTC. This encodes CASSSGTGDAEQYF.

This sequence joins TRBV9 and TRBJ2-1; the match to TRBD1 covers 12 bases. The CDR3 runs to 16 residues. Germline values: CDR1 SGDLS, CDR2 YYNGEE. J was trimmed by 8 bases and V by 4 bases; bases with no gene match: 10. The CDR3 nucleotides read TGTGCCAGCAGCTCGACTGGGACAGGGGGCCTGGATGAGCAGTTCTTC. It translates to CASSSTGTGGLDEQFF.

This chain connects TRBV7-2 to TRBJ2-1; 10 nucleotides agree with TRBD2. Germline assignment: CDR1 SGHTA and CDR2 FQGNSA. Unmatched junction bases numbered 19, after V lost 5 bases and J lost 6 bases. The CDR3 has 19 amino acids. The CDR3 DNA reads TGTGCCAGCAGCGGCGGATTGACTAGCGGGTCCCCCGGGGGCAATGAGCAGTTCTTC. Amino acid sequence: CASSGGLTSGSPGGNEQFF.

The CDR3 region is CASSAGQNKGTQYF. As DNA, the CDR3 is TGTGCCAGCAGCGCGGGACAGAATAAAGGGACCCAGTACTTC. The chain is built from TRBV7-8 and TRBJ2-5, with D possibly being TRBD1 (7 bases). CDR3 size: 14 residues. Per germline, CDR1 SGHVS and CDR2 FQNEAQ. V was pared by 5 bases and J by 7 bases, with 17 bases between. The complete variable domain, with remaining parts taken from reference TRBV7-8 and TRBJ2-5, reads GAGVSQSPRYKVAKRGQDVALRCDPISGHVSLFWYQQALGQGPEFLTYFQNEAQLDKSGLPSDRFFAERPEGSVSTLKIQRTQQEDSAVYLCASSAGQNKGTQYFGPGTRLLVL.

The chain recombines TRBV6-2 or TRBV6-3 with TRBJ1-1; TRBD1 might be the D (6 bases). Germline V CDR1 and CDR2: MNHEY, SVGEGT. The CDR3 totals 15 residues. V was shortened by 5 bases and J by 1 base, with 14 bases between the two germline ends. The CDR3 DNA follows: TGTGCCAGCAGTCCCAGGACAGCCTCGAACACTGAAGCTTTCTTT. Residues: CASSPRTASNTEAFF.